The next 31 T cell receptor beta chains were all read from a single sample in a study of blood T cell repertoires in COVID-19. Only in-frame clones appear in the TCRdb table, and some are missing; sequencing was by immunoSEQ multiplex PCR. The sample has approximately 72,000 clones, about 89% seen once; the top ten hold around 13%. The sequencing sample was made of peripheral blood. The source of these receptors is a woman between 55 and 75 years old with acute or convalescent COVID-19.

The CDR3 DNA follows: TGTGCCAGCAGCCCCTGGACAGGGGGATCACCCCTCCACTTT. This sequence encodes CASSPWTGGSPLHF. This rearrangement joins TRBV3-1 (or the pseudogene TRBV3-2) to TRBJ1-6; 10 nucleotides match TRBD1. This CDR3 has 14 residues. With 4 bases clipped from V and 10 bases from J, the junction kept 4 bases outside the gene matches. Germline V gives CDR1 LGHDT, CDR2 YNNKEL (reference sequence).

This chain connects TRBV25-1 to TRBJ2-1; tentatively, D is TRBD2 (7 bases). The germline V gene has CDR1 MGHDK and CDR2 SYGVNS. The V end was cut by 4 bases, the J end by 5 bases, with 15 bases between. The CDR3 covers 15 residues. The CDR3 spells CASSVPRGPDNEQFF. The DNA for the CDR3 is TGTGCCAGCAGTGTCCCGCGGGGGCCTGACAATGAGCAGTTCTTC.

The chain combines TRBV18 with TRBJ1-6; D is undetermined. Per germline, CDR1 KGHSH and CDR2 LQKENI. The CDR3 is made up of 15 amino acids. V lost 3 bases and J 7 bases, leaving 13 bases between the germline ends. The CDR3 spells CASSPLPGRNSPLHF. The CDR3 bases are TGTGCCAGCTCACCGCTGCCGGGGAGAAATTCACCCCTCCACTTT. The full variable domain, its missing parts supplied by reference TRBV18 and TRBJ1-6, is NAGVMQNPRHLVRRRGQEARLRCSPMKGHSHVYWYRQLPEEGLKFMVYLQKENIIDESGMPKERFSAEFPKEGPSILRIQQVVRGDSAAYFCASSPLPGRNSPLHFGNGTRLTVT.

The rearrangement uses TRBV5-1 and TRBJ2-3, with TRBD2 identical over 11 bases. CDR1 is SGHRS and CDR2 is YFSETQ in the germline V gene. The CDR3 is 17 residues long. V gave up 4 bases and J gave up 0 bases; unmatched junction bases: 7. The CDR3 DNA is TGCGCCAGCAGCAAACTAGCGGGGGTGACTAGCACAGATACGCAGTATTTT. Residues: CASSKLAGVTSTDTQYF.

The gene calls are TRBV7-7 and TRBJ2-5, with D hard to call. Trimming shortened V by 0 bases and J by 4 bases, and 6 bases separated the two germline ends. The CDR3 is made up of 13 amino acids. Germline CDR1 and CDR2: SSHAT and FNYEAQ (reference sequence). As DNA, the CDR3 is TGTGCCAGCAGCTTAGCGGCCAGAGAGACCCAGTACTTC. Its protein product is CASSLAARETQYF.

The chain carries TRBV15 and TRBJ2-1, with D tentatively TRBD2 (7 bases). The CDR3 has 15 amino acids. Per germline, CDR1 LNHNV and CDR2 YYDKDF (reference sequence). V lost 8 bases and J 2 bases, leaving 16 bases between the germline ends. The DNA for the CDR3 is TGTGCCACCGGGTCGGGCGGGGGCACCTACAATGAGCAGTTCTTC. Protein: CATGSGGGTYNEQFF.

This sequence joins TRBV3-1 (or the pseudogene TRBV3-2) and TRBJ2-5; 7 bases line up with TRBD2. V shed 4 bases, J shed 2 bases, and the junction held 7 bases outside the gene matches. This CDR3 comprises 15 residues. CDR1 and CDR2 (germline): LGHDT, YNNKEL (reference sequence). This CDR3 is CASSRAWGGQETQYF. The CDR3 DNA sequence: TGTGCCAGCAGCCGGGCCTGGGGGGGGCAAGAGACCCAGTACTTC.

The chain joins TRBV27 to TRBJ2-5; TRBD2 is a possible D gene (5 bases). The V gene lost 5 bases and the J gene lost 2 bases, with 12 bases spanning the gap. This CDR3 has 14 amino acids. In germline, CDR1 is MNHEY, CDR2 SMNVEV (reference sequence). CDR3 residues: CASSPGWEQETQYF. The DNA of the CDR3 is TGTGCCAGCAGTCCCGGGTGGGAGCAAGAGACCCAGTACTTC.

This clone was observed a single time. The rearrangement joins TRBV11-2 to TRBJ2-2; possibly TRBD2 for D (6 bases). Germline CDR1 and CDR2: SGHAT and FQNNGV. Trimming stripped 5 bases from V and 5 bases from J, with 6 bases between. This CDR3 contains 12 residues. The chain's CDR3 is CASSRGTGELFF. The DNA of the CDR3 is TGTGCCAGCAGCCGGGGGACCGGGGAGCTGTTTTTT.

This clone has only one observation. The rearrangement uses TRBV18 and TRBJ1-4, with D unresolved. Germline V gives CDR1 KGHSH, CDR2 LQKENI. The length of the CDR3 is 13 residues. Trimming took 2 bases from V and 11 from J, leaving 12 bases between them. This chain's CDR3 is CASSPSLEAKLFF. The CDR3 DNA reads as TGTGCCAGCTCACCAAGTCTAGAAGCTAAACTGTTTTTT.

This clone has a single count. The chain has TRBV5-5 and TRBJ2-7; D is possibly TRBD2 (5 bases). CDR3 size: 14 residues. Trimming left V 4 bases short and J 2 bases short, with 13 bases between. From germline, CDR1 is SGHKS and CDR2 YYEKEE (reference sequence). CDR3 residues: CASSRPTGTYEQYF. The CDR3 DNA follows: TGTGCCAGCAGCCGCCCGACGGGAACCTACGAGCAGTACTTC.

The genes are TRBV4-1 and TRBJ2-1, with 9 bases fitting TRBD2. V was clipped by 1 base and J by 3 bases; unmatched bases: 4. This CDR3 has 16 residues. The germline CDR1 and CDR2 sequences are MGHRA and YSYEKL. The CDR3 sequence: CASSQGPAGGYNEQFF. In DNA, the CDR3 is TGCGCCAGCAGCCAAGGGCCAGCGGGGGGCTACAATGAGCAGTTCTTC.

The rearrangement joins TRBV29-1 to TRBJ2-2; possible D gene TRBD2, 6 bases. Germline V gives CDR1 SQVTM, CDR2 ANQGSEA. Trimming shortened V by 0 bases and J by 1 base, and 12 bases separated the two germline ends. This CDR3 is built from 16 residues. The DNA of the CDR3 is TGCAGCGTTGAAGATTCCGGGCGGGGGAACACCGGGGAGCTGTTTTTT. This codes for CSVEDSGRGNTGELFF.

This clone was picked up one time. CDR3 in DNA: TGCAGCGTTGAAGGAGGGTTGGACACTGAAGCTTTCTTT. Its protein product is CSVEGGLDTEAFF. This chain joins TRBV29-1 and TRBJ1-1, with no clear D. Trimming pared 1 base from V and 3 bases from J, leaving 9 bases between. CDR3 size: 13 residues. CDR1 is SQVTM and CDR2 is ANQGSEA in the germline V gene.

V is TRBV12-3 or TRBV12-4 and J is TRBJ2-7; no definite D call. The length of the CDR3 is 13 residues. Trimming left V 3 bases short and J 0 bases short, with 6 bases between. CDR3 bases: TGTGCCAGCAGTTTTTCTAGCTCCTACGAGCAGTACTTC. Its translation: CASSFSSSYEQYF.

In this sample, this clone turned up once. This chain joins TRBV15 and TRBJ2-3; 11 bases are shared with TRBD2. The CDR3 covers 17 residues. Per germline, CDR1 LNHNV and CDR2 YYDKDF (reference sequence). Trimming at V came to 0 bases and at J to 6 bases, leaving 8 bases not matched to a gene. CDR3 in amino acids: CATSRDVAGGGSDTQYF. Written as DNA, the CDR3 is TGTGCCACCAGCAGAGATGTAGCGGGGGGGGGCAGTGATACGCAGTATTTT.

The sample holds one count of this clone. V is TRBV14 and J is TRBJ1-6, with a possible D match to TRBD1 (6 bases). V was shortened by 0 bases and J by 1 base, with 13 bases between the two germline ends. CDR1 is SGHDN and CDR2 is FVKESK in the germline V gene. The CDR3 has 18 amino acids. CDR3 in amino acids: CASSQERQAWSYNSPLHF. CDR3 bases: TGTGCCAGCAGCCAAGAACGACAGGCTTGGTCCTATAATTCACCCCTCCACTTT.

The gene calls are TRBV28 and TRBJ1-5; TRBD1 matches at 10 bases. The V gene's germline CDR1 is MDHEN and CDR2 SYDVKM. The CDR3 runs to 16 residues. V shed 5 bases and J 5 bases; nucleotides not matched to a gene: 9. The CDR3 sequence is CASSLAGQGRDQPQHF. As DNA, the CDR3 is TGTGCCAGCAGTCTAGCGGGACAGGGGCGGGATCAGCCCCAGCATTTT.

As DNA, the CDR3 is TGTGCCAGCAGCCGGCGGAGGGTCGAATCCGGGGAGCTGTTTTTT. Its protein is CASSRRRVESGELFF. V gene TRBV7-9 combines with J gene TRBJ2-2, with D possibly TRBD2 on 6 matching bases. CDR3 length: 15 amino acids. Germline loops: CDR1 SEHNR, CDR2 FQNEAQ (reference sequence). Between the trimmed V and J ends, which lost 5 bases and 6 bases, there was a span of 16 bases.

The CDR3 loop reads CASRDGQGYNQPQHF. The DNA of the CDR3 is TGTGCCAGCAGGGACGGACAGGGGTACAATCAGCCCCAGCATTTT. The chain is built from TRBV6-5 and TRBJ1-5; the match to TRBD1 covers 9 bases. The J segment lost 3 bases and the V segment lost 6 bases, leaving 6 bases of the junction unmatched. CDR1 is MNHEY, CDR2 SVGAGI, per germline. There are 15 residues in the CDR3.

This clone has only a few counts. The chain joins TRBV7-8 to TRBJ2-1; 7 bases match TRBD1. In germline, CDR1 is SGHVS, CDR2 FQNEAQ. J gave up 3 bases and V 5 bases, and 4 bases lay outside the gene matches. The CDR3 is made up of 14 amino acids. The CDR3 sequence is CASSVDRNYNEQFF. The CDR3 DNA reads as TGTGCCAGCAGCGTGGACAGGAACTACAATGAGCAGTTCTTC.

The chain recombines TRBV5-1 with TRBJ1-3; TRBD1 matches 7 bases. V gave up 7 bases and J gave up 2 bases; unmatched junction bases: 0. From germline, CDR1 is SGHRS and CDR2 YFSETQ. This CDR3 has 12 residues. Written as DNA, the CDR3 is TGCGCCAGCCAGGGGGCTGGAAACACCATATATTTT. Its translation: CASQGAGNTIYF.

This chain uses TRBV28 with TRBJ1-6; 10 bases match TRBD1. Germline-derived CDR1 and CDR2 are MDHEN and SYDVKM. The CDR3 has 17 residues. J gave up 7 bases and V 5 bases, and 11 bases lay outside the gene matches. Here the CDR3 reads CASSPIGQGVSNSPLHF. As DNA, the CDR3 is TGTGCCAGCAGTCCTATTGGACAGGGGGTTTCCAATTCACCCCTCCACTTT.

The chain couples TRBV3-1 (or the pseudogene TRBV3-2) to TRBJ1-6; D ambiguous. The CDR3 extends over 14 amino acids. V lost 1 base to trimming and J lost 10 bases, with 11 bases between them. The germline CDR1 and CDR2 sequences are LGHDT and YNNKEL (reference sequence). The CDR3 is CASSQVGVGSPLHF. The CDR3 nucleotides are TGTGCCAGCAGCCAAGTGGGAGTCGGGTCACCCCTCCACTTT.

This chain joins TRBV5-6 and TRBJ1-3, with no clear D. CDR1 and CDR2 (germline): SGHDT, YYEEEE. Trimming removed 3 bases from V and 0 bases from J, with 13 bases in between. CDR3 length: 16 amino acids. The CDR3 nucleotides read TGTGCCAGCAGCTCTCAATACAGCCTCTCTGGAAACACCATATATTTT. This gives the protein CASSSQYSLSGNTIYF.

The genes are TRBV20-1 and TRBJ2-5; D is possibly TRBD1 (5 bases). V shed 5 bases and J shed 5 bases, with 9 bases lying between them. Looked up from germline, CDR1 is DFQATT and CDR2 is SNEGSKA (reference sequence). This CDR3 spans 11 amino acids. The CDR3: CSAQGEETQYF. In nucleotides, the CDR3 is TGCAGTGCTCAGGGCGAGGAGACCCAGTACTTC.

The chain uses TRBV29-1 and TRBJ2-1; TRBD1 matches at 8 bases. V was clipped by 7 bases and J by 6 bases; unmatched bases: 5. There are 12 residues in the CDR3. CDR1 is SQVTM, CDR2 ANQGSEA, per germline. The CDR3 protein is CSALTGGNEQFF. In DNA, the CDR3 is TGCAGCGCCTTAACAGGGGGCAATGAGCAGTTCTTC.

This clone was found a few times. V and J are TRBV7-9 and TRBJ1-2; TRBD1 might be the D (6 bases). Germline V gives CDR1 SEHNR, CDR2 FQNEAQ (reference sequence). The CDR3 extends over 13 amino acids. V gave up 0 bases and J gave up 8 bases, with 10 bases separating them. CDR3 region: CASSLATGSGYTF. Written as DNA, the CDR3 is TGTGCCAGCAGCTTAGCTACAGGGTCCGGCTACACCTTC.

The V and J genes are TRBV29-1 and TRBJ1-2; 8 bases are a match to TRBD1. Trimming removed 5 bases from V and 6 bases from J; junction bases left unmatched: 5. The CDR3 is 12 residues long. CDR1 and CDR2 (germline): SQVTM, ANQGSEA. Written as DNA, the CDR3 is TGCAGCGTTCGGCAGGGGGCGGATGGCTACACCTTC. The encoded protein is CSVRQGADGYTF. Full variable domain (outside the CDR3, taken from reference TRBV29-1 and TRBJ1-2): SAVISQKPSRDICQRGTSLTIQCQVDSQVTMMFWYRQQPGQSLTLIATANQGSEATYESGFVIDKFPISRPNLTFSTLTVSNMSPEDSSIYLCSVRQGADGYTFGSGTRLTVV.

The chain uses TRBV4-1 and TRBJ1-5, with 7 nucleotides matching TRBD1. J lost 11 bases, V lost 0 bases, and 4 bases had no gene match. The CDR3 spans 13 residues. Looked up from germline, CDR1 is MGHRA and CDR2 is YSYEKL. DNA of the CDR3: TGCGCCAGCAGCCAAGACTTCAGGGGGGCCCAGCATTTT. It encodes CASSQDFRGAQHF.

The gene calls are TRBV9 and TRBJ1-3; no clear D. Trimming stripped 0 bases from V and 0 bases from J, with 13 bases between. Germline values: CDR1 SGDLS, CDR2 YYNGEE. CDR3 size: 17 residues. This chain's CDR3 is CASSVGPEPRSGNTIYF. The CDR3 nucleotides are TGTGCCAGCAGCGTAGGTCCAGAACCCCGCTCTGGAAACACCATATATTTT.